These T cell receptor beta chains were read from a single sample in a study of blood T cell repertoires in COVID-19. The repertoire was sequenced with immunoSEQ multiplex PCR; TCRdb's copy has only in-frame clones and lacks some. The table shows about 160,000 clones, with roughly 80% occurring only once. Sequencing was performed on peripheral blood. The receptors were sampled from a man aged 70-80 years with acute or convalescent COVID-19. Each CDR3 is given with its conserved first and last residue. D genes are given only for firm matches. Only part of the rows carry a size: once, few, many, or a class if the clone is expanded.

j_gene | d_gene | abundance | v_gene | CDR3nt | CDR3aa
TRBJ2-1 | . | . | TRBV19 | TGTGCCAGTAGCCCCGACAGAGACTCCTACAATGAGCAGTTCTTC | CASSPDRDSYNEQFF
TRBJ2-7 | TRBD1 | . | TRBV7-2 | TGTGCCAGCAGCTTGGGACAGGGAAACGAGCAGTACTTC | CASSLGQGNEQYF
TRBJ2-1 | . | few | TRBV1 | TGCACCAGCAGCCAAAGGAGGACAGAGAGCTCCTACAATGAGCAGTTCTTC | CTSSQRRTESSYNEQFF
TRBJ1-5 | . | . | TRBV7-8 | TGTGCCAGCAGCGCGTTGACAGGCCTACTCTCGAATCAGCCCCAGCATTTT | CASSALTGLLSNQPQHF
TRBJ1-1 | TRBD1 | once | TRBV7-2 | TGTGCCAGCAGCTTACGAGGGGGCCTGGAGGCTGAAGCTTTCTTT | CASSLRGGLEAEAFF
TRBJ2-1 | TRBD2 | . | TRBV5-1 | TGCGCCAGCAGCTTGAGTTTAGCGGGGGCCAATGAGCAGTTCTTC | CASSLSLAGANEQFF
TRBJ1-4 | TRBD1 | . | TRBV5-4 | TGTGCCAGCAGCCTGACCGGGACAGGGAGTGAAAAACTGTTTTTT | CASSLTGTGSEKLFF
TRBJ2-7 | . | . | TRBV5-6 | TGTGCCAGCAGCTTGGGACATTTGAGCTCCTACGAGCAGTACTTC | CASSLGHLSSYEQYF
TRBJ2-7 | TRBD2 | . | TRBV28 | TGTGCCAGCAGTTTCAGACTAGCGGGCACCTACGAGCAGTACTTC | CASSFRLAGTYEQYF
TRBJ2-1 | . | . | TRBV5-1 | TGCGCCAGCAGCTTAGCAACGCTTCGGGATGAGCAGTTCTTC | CASSLATLRDEQFF